This paragraph reports one TCR beta chain. This entry is derived from a study of T cell changes during pregnancy in multiple sclerosis. Sequencing used immunoSEQ multiplex PCR; TCRdb keeps in-frame clones, though not all of them. The table has 45,000 to 75,000 clones, around 93% seen once. This receptor was taken from a female donor with multiple sclerosis, enrolled in a pregnancy study. The sample in question was peripheral blood, obtained in the first trimester of pregnancy.

CDR3 in amino acids: CASSLASTGIQPQHF. DNA for the CDR3: TGTGCCAGCAGCTTAGCGTCGACAGGGATCCAGCCCCAGCATTTT. The chain links TRBV7-2 to TRBJ1-5, with 7 bases matching TRBD1. V dropped 0 bases and J dropped 7; count of bases not matched to a gene: 6. This CDR3 contains 15 residues. Per germline, CDR1 SGHTA and CDR2 FQGNSA.